The 24 T cell receptor beta chains below were found in one sample sequenced in a study of OX40 agonist ivuxolimab in advanced cancers. Assay: immunoSEQ multiplex PCR; the TCRdb copy retains only in-frame clones and omits some. The sample lists some 90,000 clones; over 75% were seen once. Sequencing used CD4+ or CD8+ T cells sorted from blood, obtained in a trial of the OX40 agonist ivuxolimab. These receptors originate from an adult with an advanced solid tumor such as melanoma, head and neck, liver or kidney cancer.

The chain links TRBV5-6 to TRBJ2-7; 8 bases match TRBD2. The germline V gene has CDR1 SGHDT and CDR2 YYEEEE. J lost 1 base, V lost 2 bases, and 5 bases had no gene match. CDR3 size: 15 residues. DNA of the CDR3: TGTGCCAGCAGCTTCCCGGGACTAGGTTCCTACGAGCAGTACGTC. Translating it yields CASSFPGLGSYEQYV.

This rearrangement joins TRBV10-3 to TRBJ2-7; D is possibly TRBD2 (5 bases). V was cut by 4 bases and J by 7 bases, with 11 bases left in between. The germline V gene has CDR1 ENHRY and CDR2 SYGVKD. The length of the CDR3 is 12 residues. DNA for the CDR3: TGTGCCATCAGTGTTCGGGGTTGGGAGCAGTACTTC. Amino acids: CAISVRGWEQYF.

The chain carries TRBV18 and TRBJ1-3; weak D call: TRBD1 (6 bases). In germline, CDR1 is KGHSH, CDR2 LQKENI. The CDR3 loop spans 16 amino acids. V was pared by 3 bases and J by 0 bases, with 12 bases between. CDR3: CASSPRDTISGNTIYF. The CDR3 DNA follows: TGTGCCAGCTCACCCCGGGACACCATCTCTGGAAACACCATATATTTT.

The chain couples TRBV28 to TRBJ1-2; 8 nucleotides line up with TRBD1. Looked up from germline, CDR1 is MDHEN and CDR2 is SYDVKM. This CDR3 has 14 amino acids. The V segment lost 9 bases and the J segment 3 bases; nucleotides outside the gene matches: 9. CDR3 DNA sequence: TGTGCCAGTAATGACAGGGGATTATACTATGGCTACACCTTC. It encodes CASNDRGLYYGYTF.

V is TRBV27 and J is TRBJ1-5, with D tentatively TRBD1 (6 bases). Germline CDR1 MNHEY, CDR2 SMNVEV (reference sequence). The CDR3 loop spans 14 amino acids. V gave up 6 bases and J gave up 0 bases, with 9 bases separating them. CDR3: CASSGTISNQPQHF. The CDR3, as DNA: TGTGCCAGCAGCGGGACAATTAGCAATCAGCCCCAGCATTTT.

The chain combines TRBV10-1 with TRBJ1-1; D gene unclear. CDR3 size: 13 residues. Germline CDR1 reads WNHNN; CDR2 reads SYGVQD (reference sequence). V lost 3 bases to trimming and J lost 1 base, with 6 bases between them. This chain's CDR3 is CASSETRNTEAFF. As DNA, the CDR3 is TGCGCCAGCAGTGAAACTCGGAACACTGAAGCTTTCTTT.

V and J are TRBV27 and TRBJ1-2; maybe TRBD1 (5 bases). CDR3 length equals 14 residues. CDR1 is MNHEY and CDR2 is SMNVEV in the germline V gene (reference sequence). The V gene lost 7 bases and the J gene lost 4 bases, with 16 bases spanning the gap. The CDR3 DNA follows: TGTGCCAGCACCAGGACGCCTGGGGGCTATGGCTACACCTTC. Amino acids: CASTRTPGGYGYTF.

The chain joins TRBV4-3 to TRBJ1-5; D may be TRBD1 (6 bases). V lost 0 bases, J lost 4 bases, and 13 bases lay in between. CDR1 is LGHNA and CDR2 is YSLEER in the germline V gene. The CDR3 runs 16 residues. CDR3 in DNA: TGCGCCAGCAGCCAAGATATGGGGGCCGGGAATCAGCCCCAGCATTTT. The encoded protein is CASSQDMGAGNQPQHF.

This sequence joins TRBV7-3 and TRBJ2-5, with 8 positions matching TRBD1. CDR1 SGHTA and CDR2 FQGTGA come from the germline V gene. Germline trimming cut 5 bases from V and 2 bases from J; bases unmatched to any gene: 7. The CDR3 covers 15 residues. In DNA, the CDR3 is TGTGCCAGCAGCCCGGACAGGGCGGGTCAAGAGACCCAGTACTTC. Translated: CASSPDRAGQETQYF.

This clone was seen only a few times. The gene calls are TRBV11-2 and TRBJ1-5; D call uncertain. This CDR3 is 13 amino acids long. Germline V lookup: CDR1 SGHAT, CDR2 FQNNGV. The V and J ends lost 2 bases and 7 bases respectively, with 9 bases between them. The CDR3 DNA reads TGTGCCAGCAGCTTAAGCCCCGGGCAGCCCCAGCATTTT. Its translation is CASSLSPGQPQHF.

With regard to this clone: This sample also contains other DNA sequences that code for the same CDR3. The chain recombines TRBV19 with TRBJ2-1, with 8 bases fitting TRBD2. J gave up 5 bases and V 6 bases, and 9 bases lay outside the gene matches. Germline values: CDR1 LNHDA, CDR2 SQIVND (reference sequence). The CDR3 contains 15 residues. The DNA of the CDR3 is TGTGCCAGTAGGACGGGGGGGGCTCGGGACAATGAGCAGTTCTTC. As protein: CASRTGGARDNEQFF.

J is TRBJ2-6 and V is TRBV15; D perhaps matches TRBD2 (5 bases). Trimming pared 5 bases from V and 13 bases from J, leaving 15 bases between. This CDR3 has 13 amino acids. In germline, CDR1 is LNHNV, CDR2 YYDKDF (reference sequence). The CDR3 DNA reads TGTGCCACCAGCGTAGAGGGCCCTACGGTCCTGACTTTC. Its translation: CATSVEGPTVLTF.

The chain joins TRBV18 to TRBJ1-6; TRBD1 matches 7 bases. The germline CDR1 and CDR2 sequences are KGHSH and LQKENI. V shed 4 bases and J 5 bases; nucleotides not matched to a gene: 2. CDR3 size: 14 residues. This CDR3 reads CASSQGQDNSPLHF. The CDR3 DNA reads TGTGCCAGCTCACAAGGACAGGATAATTCACCCCTCCACTTT.

This clone showed up just a few times. This chain uses TRBV28 with TRBJ1-2; no definite D call. The CDR3 contains 13 residues. V dropped 6 bases and J dropped 6 bases, with 14 bases sitting between them. Looked up from germline, CDR1 is MDHEN and CDR2 is SYDVKM. The CDR3 region has the DNA TGTGCCAGCAGGTTCGGGCCCGGGGATGGCTACACCTTC. Its translation: CASRFGPGDGYTF.

The V gene is TRBV7-2, the J gene TRBJ2-2; 12 nucleotides agree with TRBD2. The germline V gene encodes CDR1 SGHTA and CDR2 FQGNSA. The CDR3 is 17 amino acids. V dropped 3 bases and J dropped 5; count of bases not matched to a gene: 7. The CDR3 DNA follows: TGTGCCAGCAGCTTCCTAGCGGGAGGGCCTGGGACCGGGGAGCTGTTTTTT. Encoded protein: CASSFLAGGPGTGELFF.

V gene TRBV27 combines with J gene TRBJ2-2; 7 positions match TRBD2. CDR1 and CDR2 from the germline V gene are MNHEY and SMNVEV (reference sequence). The CDR3 sequence is 14 residues long. After removal of 2 bases from V and 5 bases from J, the junction contained 2 bases not matched to a gene. The CDR3 reads CASSLREDTGELFF. DNA for the CDR3: TGTGCCAGCAGTTTACGGGAGGATACCGGGGAGCTGTTTTTT.

CDR3 protein: CASSFIGQGSGYTF. CDR3 coding DNA: TGTGCCAGCAGCTTCATTGGACAGGGGAGCGGCTACACCTTC. The V gene is TRBV7-2, the J gene TRBJ1-2, with 9 bases that match TRBD1. Looked up from germline, CDR1 is SGHTA and CDR2 is FQGNSA. The CDR3 loop spans 14 amino acids. J was trimmed by 8 bases and V by 3 bases; bases with no gene match: 7. The whole variable domain, filled in from reference TRBV7-2 and TRBJ1-2, reads GAGVSQSPSNKVTEKGKDVELRCDPISGHTALYWYRQSLGQGLEFLIYFQGNSAPDKSGLPSDRFSAERTGGSVSTLTIQRTQQEDSAVYLCASSFIGQGSGYTFGSGTRLTVV.

The CDR3 protein is CATSRRTGTGALYEQYF. CDR3 in DNA: TGTGCCACCAGCAGACGGACCGGGACAGGGGCGCTCTACGAGCAGTACTTC. The rearrangement uses TRBV15 and TRBJ2-7; 10 bases match TRBD1. The CDR3 runs to 17 residues. V was pared by 2 bases and J by 3 bases, with 10 bases of the junction left unmatched. Germline V lookup: CDR1 LNHNV, CDR2 YYDKDF (reference sequence).

The gene calls are TRBV19 and TRBJ2-2, with a weak D call TRBD2 (6 bases). The germline V gene has CDR1 LNHDA and CDR2 SQIVND (reference sequence). There are 16 residues in the CDR3. Trimming cost V 4 bases and J 0 bases, with 12 bases left between them. The CDR3 nucleotides are TGTGCCAGTAGTAAACGGACTAACGCGAACACCGGGGAGCTGTTTTTT. Its protein product is CASSKRTNANTGELFF.

This rearrangement joins TRBV7-9 to TRBJ1-4, with a weak D call TRBD1 (6 bases). Germline loops: CDR1 SEHNR, CDR2 FQNEAQ (reference sequence). CDR3 size: 12 residues. V was trimmed by 4 bases and J by 10 bases, leaving 10 bases between them. DNA for the CDR3: TGTGCCAGCAGCTCACAGGGCGGAAAACTGTTTTTT. As protein: CASSSQGGKLFF.

V is TRBV2 and J is TRBJ2-1, with D possibly being TRBD1 (5 bases). Trimming removed 5 bases at V and 3 bases at J, with 14 bases between. The CDR3 is 15 residues long. Per germline, CDR1 SNHLY and CDR2 FYNNEI. The CDR3 spells CASSPRQKSYNEQFF. CDR3 sequence (DNA): TGTGCCAGCAGTCCCCGACAGAAAAGCTACAATGAGCAGTTCTTC.

This clone occurred a few times. The rearrangement links TRBV6-1 to TRBJ2-5; 7 nucleotides line up with TRBD2. The junction had 9 bases not matched to a gene; V was cut back by 3 bases and J by 5 bases. This CDR3 is built from 15 residues. Looked up from germline, CDR1 is MNHNS and CDR2 is SASEGT. CDR3: CASSELGGPPETQYF. In DNA form, the CDR3 reads TGTGCCAGCAGTGAGTTGGGAGGGCCTCCCGAGACCCAGTACTTC.

The CDR3 here is CATQISGNTIYF. DNA of the CDR3: TGTGCCACCCAGATCTCTGGAAACACCATATATTTT. The chain is built from TRBV6-1 and TRBJ1-3, with no clear D. The CDR3 has 12 amino acids. Germline values: CDR1 MNHNS, CDR2 SASEGT. V shed 10 bases and J shed 0 bases, with 7 bases lying between them.

The V call is TRBV30, the J call TRBJ1-2, with 8 nucleotides matching TRBD1. CDR1 is GTSNPN, CDR2 SVGIG, per germline (reference sequence). This CDR3 is 15 amino acids long. The V and J ends lost 1 base and 4 bases, in that order; junction bases with no gene match: 8. The CDR3 protein is CAWSGIGQGGYGYTF. The DNA for the CDR3 is TGTGCCTGGAGTGGCATCGGACAGGGAGGCTATGGCTACACCTTC.